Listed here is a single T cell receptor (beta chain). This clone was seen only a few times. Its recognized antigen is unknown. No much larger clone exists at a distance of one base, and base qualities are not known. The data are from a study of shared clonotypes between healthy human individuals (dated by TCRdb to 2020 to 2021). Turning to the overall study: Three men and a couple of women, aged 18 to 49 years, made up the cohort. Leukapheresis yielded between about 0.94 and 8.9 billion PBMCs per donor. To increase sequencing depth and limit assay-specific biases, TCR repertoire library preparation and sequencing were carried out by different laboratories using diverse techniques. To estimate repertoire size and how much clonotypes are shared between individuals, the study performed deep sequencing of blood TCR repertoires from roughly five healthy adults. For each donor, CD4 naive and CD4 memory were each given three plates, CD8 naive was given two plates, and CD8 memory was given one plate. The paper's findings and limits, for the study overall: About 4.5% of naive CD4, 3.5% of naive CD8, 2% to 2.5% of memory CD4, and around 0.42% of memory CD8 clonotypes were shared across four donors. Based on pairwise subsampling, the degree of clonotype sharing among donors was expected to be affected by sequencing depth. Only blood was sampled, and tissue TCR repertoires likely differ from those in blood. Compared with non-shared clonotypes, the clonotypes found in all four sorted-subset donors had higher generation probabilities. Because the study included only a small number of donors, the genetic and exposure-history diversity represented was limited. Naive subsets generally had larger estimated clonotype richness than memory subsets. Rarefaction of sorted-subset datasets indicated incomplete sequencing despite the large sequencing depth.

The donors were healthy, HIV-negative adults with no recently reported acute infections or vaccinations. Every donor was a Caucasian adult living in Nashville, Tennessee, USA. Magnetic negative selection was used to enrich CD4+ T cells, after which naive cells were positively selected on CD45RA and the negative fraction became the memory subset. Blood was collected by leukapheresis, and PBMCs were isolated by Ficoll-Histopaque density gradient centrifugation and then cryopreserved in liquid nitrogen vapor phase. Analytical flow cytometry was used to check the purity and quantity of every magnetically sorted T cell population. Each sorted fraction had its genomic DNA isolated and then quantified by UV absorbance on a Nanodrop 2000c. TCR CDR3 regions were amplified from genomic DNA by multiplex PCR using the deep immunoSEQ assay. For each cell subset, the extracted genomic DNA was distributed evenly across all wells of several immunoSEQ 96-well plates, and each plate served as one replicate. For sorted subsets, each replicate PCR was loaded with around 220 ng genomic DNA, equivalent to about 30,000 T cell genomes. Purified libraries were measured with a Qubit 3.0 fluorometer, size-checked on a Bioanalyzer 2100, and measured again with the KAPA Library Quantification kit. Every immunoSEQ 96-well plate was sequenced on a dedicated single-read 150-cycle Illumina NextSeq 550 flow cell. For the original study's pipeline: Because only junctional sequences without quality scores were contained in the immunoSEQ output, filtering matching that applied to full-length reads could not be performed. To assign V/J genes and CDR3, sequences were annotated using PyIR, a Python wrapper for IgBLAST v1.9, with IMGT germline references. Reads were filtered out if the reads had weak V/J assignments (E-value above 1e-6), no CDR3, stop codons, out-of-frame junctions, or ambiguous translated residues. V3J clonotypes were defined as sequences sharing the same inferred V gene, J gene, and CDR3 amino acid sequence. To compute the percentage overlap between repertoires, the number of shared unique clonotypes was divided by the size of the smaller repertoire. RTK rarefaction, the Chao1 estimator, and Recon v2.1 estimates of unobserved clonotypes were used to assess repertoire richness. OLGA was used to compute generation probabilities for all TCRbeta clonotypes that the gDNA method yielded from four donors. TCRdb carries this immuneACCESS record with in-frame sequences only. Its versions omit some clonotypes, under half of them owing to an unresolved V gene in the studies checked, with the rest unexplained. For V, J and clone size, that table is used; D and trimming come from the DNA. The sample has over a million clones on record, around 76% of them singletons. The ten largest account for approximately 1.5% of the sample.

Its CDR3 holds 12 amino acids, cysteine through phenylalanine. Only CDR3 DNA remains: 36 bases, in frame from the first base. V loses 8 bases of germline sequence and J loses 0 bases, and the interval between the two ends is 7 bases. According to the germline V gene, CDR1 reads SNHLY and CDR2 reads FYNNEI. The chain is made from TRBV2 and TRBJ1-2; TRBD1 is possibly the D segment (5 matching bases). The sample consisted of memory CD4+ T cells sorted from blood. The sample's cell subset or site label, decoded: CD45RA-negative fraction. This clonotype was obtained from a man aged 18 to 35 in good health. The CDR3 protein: CASQGSNYGYTF. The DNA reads TGTGCCAGCCAGGGATCTAACTATGGCTACACCTTC.